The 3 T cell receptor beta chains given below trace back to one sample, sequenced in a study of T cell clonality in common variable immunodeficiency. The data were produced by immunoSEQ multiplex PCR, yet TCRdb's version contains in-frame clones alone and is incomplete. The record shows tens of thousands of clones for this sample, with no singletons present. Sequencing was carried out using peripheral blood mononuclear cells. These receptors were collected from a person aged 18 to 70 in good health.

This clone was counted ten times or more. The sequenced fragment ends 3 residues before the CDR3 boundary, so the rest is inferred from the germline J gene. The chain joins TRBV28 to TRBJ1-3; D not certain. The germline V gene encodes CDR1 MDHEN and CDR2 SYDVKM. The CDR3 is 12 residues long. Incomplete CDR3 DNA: TGTGCCAGCAGTGGGTCTAGCGGGGTC. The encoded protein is CASSGSSGV. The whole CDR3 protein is CASSGSSGVIYF.

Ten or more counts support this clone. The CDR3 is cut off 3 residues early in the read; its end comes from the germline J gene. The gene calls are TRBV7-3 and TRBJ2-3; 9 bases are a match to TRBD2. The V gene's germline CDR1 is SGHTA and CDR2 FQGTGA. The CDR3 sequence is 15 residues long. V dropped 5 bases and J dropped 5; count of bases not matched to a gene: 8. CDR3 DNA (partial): TGTGCCAGCAGCAGTAGCGGGAGCGCGTTAGATACG. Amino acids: CASSSSGSALDT. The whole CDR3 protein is CASSSSGSALDTQYF.

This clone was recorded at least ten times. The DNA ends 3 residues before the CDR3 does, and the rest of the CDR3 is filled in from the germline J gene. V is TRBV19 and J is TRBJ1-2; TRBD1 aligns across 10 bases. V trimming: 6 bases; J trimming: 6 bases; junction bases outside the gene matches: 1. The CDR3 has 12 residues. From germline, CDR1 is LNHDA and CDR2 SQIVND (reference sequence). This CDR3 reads CASRDRGDGYTF. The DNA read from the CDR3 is TGTGCCAGTAGGGACAGGGGGGATGGC. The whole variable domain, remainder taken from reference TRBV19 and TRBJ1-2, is DGGITQSPKYLFRKEGQNVTLSCEQNLNHDAMYWYRQDPGQGLRLIYYSQIVNDFQKGDIAEGYSVSREKKESFPLTVTSAQKNPTAFYLCASRDRGDGYTFGSGTRLTVV.